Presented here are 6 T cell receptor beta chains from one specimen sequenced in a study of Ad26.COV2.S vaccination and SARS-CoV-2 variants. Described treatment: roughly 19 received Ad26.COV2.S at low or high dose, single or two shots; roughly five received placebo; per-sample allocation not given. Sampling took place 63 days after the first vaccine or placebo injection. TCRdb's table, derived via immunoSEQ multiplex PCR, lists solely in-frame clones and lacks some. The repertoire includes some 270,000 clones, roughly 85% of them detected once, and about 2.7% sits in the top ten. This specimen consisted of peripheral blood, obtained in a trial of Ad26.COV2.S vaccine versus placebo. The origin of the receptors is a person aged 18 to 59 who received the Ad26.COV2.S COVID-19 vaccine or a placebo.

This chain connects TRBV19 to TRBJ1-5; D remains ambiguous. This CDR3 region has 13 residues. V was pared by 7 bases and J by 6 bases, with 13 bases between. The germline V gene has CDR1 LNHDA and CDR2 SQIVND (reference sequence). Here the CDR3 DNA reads TGTGCCAGTAACACCCCGGGGTCTCAGCCCCAGCATTTT. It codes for CASNTPGSQPQHF.

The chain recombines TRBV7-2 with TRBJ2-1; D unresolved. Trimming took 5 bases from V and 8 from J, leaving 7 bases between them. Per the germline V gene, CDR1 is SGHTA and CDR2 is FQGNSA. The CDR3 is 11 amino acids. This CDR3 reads CASSRAYEQFF. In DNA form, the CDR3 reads TGTGCCAGCAGCCGGGCATATGAGCAGTTCTTC. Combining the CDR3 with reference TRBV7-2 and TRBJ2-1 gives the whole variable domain GAGVSQSPSNKVTEKGKDVELRCDPISGHTALYWYRQSLGQGLEFLIYFQGNSAPDKSGLPSDRFSAERTGGSVSTLTIQRTQQEDSAVYLCASSRAYEQFFGPGTRLTVL.

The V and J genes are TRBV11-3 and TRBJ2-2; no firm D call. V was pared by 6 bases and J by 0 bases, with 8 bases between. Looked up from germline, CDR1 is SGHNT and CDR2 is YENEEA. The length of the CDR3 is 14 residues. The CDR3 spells CASRSDPNTGELFF. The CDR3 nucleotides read TGTGCCAGCAGATCTGACCCGAACACCGGGGAGCTGTTTTTT.

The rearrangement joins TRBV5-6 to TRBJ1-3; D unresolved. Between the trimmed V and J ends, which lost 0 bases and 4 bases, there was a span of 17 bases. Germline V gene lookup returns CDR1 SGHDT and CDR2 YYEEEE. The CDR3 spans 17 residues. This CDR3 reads CASSLEPGSSLGNTIYF. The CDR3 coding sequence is TGTGCCAGCAGCTTGGAACCGGGGTCGAGTCTCGGAAACACCATATATTTT.

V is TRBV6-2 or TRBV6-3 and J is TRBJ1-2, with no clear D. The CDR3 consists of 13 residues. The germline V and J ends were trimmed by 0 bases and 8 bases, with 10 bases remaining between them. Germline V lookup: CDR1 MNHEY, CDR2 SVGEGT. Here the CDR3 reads CASSYSDLPGYTF. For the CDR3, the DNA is TGTGCCAGCAGTTACTCGGATTTGCCCGGCTACACCTTC.

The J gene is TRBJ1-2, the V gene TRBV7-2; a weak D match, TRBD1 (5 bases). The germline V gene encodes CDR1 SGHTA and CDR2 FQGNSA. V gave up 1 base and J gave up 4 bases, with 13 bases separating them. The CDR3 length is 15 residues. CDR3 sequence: CASSLGGILIYGYTF. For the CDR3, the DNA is TGTGCCAGCAGCTTAGGGGGCATCCTAATCTATGGCTACACCTTC. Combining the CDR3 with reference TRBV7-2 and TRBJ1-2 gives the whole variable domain GAGVSQSPSNKVTEKGKDVELRCDPISGHTALYWYRQSLGQGLEFLIYFQGNSAPDKSGLPSDRFSAERTGGSVSTLTIQRTQQEDSAVYLCASSLGGILIYGYTFGSGTRLTVV.